This T cell receptor (beta chain) was identified in a study of cytomegalovirus exposure and HLA in healthy donors. Findings and caveats of the study: In a later analysis, donors in an Asian-associated ancestry cluster reportedly had fewer N-insertions in productive TCRs than the cohort mean.

Primers: 60 Vbeta forward and 13 Jbeta reverse. Sequenced by immunoSEQ multiplex PCR; TCRdb stores in-frame clones only, minus some. The sample holds over 55,000 clones; about 67% are singletons and the top ten take approximately 7.6%. Germline CDR1 is MDHEN and CDR2 is SYDVKM. With 4 bases clipped from V and 8 bases from J, the junction kept 4 bases outside the gene matches. There are 15 residues in the CDR3. Of note for this clone: Its antigen is unknown.

This rearrangement joins TRBV28 to TRBJ2-1; the match to TRBD2 covers 14 bases. The specimen was PBMCs. This clonotype originated in a man aged 35 to 55 in good health and CMV-seropositive. The CDR3, as DNA: TGTGCCAGCAGTTCAGGGACTAGCGGGAGCTATGAGCAGTTCTTC. It yields the protein CASSSGTSGSYEQFF. Full variable domain (missing parts from reference TRBV28 and TRBJ2-1): DVKVTQSSRYLVKRTGEKVFLECVQDMDHENMFWYRQDPGLGLRLIYFSYDVKMKEKGDIPEGYSVSREKKERFSLILESASTNQTSMYLCASSSGTSGSYEQFFGPGTRLTVL.